The rows below give T cell receptor beta chains drawn from one sample of a study of shared clonotypes between healthy human individuals. The data were produced by immunoSEQ multiplex PCR, yet TCRdb's version contains in-frame clones alone and is incomplete. The sample comprises about 580,000 clones, 95% to 98% of which are singletons, and around 0.3% rests with the top ten. The specimen sequenced was naive CD8+ T cells sorted from blood. Receptors were obtained from a man aged 25 to 40 in good health. Each CDR3 is given with its conserved first and last residue. The D gene is left open where the match is weak. The size of a clone is reported for some rows only, either as once, few or many, or as a class for expanded clones.

>-|TRBJ2-3|TRBV19|once|12
CASTTFGDTQYF
TGTGCCAGTACCACGTTTGGAGATACGCAGTATTTT
>-|TRBJ1-1|TRBV7-9|-|14
CASSSGGMGVEAFF
TGTGCCAGCAGCTCTGGCGGAATGGGGGTGGAAGCTTTCTTT
>TRBD1|TRBJ2-7|TRBV4-1|-|15
CASSQEGQGNYEQYF
TGCGCCAGCAGCCAAGAGGGACAGGGAAACTACGAGCAGTACTTC
>-|TRBJ2-1|TRBV7-9|-|14
CASSLIAGEDEQFF
TGTGCCAGCAGCCTAATTGCTGGGGAGGATGAGCAGTTCTTC
>-|TRBJ2-1|TRBV6-4|-|14
CASSDSMESPGRFF
TGTGCCAGCAGTGACTCGATGGAGAGTCCGGGGCGGTTCTTC
>TRBD1|TRBJ1-5|TRBV2|-|14
CASSGGQIIWPQHF
TGTGCCAGCAGTGGGGGACAGATAATCTGGCCCCAGCATTTT
>TRBD2|TRBJ2-1|TRBV28|-|16
CASSSVLAGIQGEQFF
TGTGCCAGCAGCTCGGTTTTAGCGGGTATACAAGGTGAGCAGTTCTTC
>-|TRBJ2-7|TRBV27|-|14
CASSLGRRTYEQYF
TGTGCCAGCAGTTTGGGGCGGAGGACCTACGAGCAGTACTTC
>-|TRBJ2-2|TRBV27|once|14
CASSRRTNTGELFF
TGTGCCAGCAGTCGCAGGACGAACACCGGGGAGCTGTTTTTT
>-|TRBJ2-3|TRBV18|-|14
CASSPQQGPDTQYF
TGTGCCAGCTCACCACAACAGGGCCCTGATACGCAGTATTTT
>-|TRBJ1-2|TRBV27|-|13
CASSLGREYGYTF
TGTGCCAGCAGTTTGGGCCGTGAATATGGCTACACCTTC
>TRBD2|TRBJ2-1|TRBV25-1|-|15
CASRPGGTSYNEQFF
TGTGCCAGTAGACCGGGGGGGACCTCCTACAATGAGCAGTTCTTC
>-|TRBJ2-5|TRBV11-2|-|17
CASSLGFRLYNQETQYF
TGTGCCAGCAGCTTGGGTTTTCGGCTATACAATCAAGAGACCCAGTACTTC
>-|TRBJ2-5|TRBV5-1|-|14
CASSDQDREETQYF
TGCGCCAGCAGCGACCAGGATAGGGAAGAGACCCAGTACTTC
>TRBD1|TRBJ1-2|TRBV5-5|-|14
CASSLWTGDYGYTF
TGTGCCAGCAGCTTATGGACAGGAGACTATGGCTACACCTTC
>TRBD2|TRBJ2-1|TRBV7-9|once|17
CASSDNGPSGRINEQFF
TGTGCCAGCAGCGACAATGGGCCTAGCGGGAGAATAAATGAGCAGTTCTTC